These T cell receptor beta chains were read from a single sample in a study of cytomegalovirus exposure and HLA in healthy donors. Assay: immunoSEQ multiplex PCR; the TCRdb copy retains only in-frame clones and omits some. The sample includes around 200,000 clones, over 75% of them seen just once. The sequencing input was PBMCs. These receptors were obtained from a man aged 50-59 years in good health and CMV-seronegative. The CDR3 runs from the conserved cysteine through the conserved F or W. Fields, in order: CDR3 DNA, CDR3 protein, V gene, J gene, clone size, CDR3 length, D gene. A D gene is named only where the DNA matches it firmly. Part of the rows lack a size; the others show once, few, many or a class for expanded clones.

CDR3nt: TGTGCCAGCAGCTCCGACGCACTACAGGGGAATGACCCTAATGAAAAACTGTTTTTT
CDR3aa: CASSSDALQGNDPNEKLFF
v_gene: TRBV7-9
j_gene: TRBJ1-4
abundance: NA
len: 19
d_gene: TRBD1

CDR3nt: TGTGCCAGCAGCGCCTACCTTGGGAGCTCTGGAAACACCATATATTTT
CDR3aa: CASSAYLGSSGNTIYF
v_gene: TRBV7-9
j_gene: TRBJ1-3
abundance: NA
len: 16
d_gene: NA

CDR3nt: TGTGCCAGCAGCGTAGAAGGAGGCGGGGGCCTACAAGAGACCCAGTACTTC
CDR3aa: CASSVEGGGGLQETQYF
v_gene: TRBV9
j_gene: TRBJ2-5
abundance: NA
len: 17
d_gene: NA

CDR3nt: TGTGCCAGCAGTTACGCGGGGACCGCGAACACCGGGGAGCTGTTTTTT
CDR3aa: CASSYAGTANTGELFF
v_gene: TRBV6-6
j_gene: TRBJ2-2
abundance: NA
len: 16
d_gene: NA

CDR3nt: TGTGCCACCAGCAGAGATTGGCGGGGAGATGAGCAGTTCTTC
CDR3aa: CATSRDWRGDEQFF
v_gene: TRBV15
j_gene: TRBJ2-1
abundance: NA
len: 14
d_gene: NA

CDR3nt: TGTTCCAGCAGCTTAGGGGGCTCCGAGCAGTACTTC
CDR3aa: CSSSLGGSEQYF
v_gene: TRBV7-9
j_gene: TRBJ2-7
abundance: NA
len: 12
d_gene: TRBD1

CDR3nt: TGCGCCAGCAGCCAAGAAGGGACAGGCATCTCCTACGAGCAGTACTTC
CDR3aa: CASSQEGTGISYEQYF
v_gene: TRBV4-1
j_gene: TRBJ2-7
abundance: few
len: 16
d_gene: TRBD1

CDR3nt: TGTGCCAGCAGCTTAGGACTAGCGGGAACAGATACGCAGTATTTT
CDR3aa: CASSLGLAGTDTQYF
v_gene: TRBV13
j_gene: TRBJ2-3
abundance: NA
len: 15
d_gene: TRBD2

CDR3nt: TGCGCCAGCAGCCTGGAGCCAGATACGCAGTATTTT
CDR3aa: CASSLEPDTQYF
v_gene: TRBV4-3
j_gene: TRBJ2-3
abundance: NA
len: 12
d_gene: NA

CDR3nt: TGCGCCAGCAGCGCTAGCGGGGACCGCACAGATACGCAGTATTTT
CDR3aa: CASSASGDRTDTQYF
v_gene: TRBV5-1
j_gene: TRBJ2-3
abundance: once
len: 15
d_gene: TRBD2

CDR3nt: TGTGCCAGCAGCTTGAGGGGCGCCGCTAACTATGGCTACACCTTC
CDR3aa: CASSLRGAANYGYTF
v_gene: TRBV5-6
j_gene: TRBJ1-2
abundance: few
len: 15
d_gene: NA

CDR3nt: TGTGCCAGCAGCTTAACTAGCGGGCGAACAGATACGCAGTATTTT
CDR3aa: CASSLTSGRTDTQYF
v_gene: TRBV7-2
j_gene: TRBJ2-3
abundance: NA
len: 15
d_gene: TRBD2

CDR3nt: TGCGCCAGCAGCCCCACTCCGGACACGGTGGGTTATGGCTACACCTTC
CDR3aa: CASSPTPDTVGYGYTF
v_gene: TRBV5-1
j_gene: TRBJ1-2
abundance: NA
len: 16
d_gene: NA

CDR3nt: TGTGCCAGCACCTCGGACAGGGGGCGGACTGAAGCTTTCTTT
CDR3aa: CASTSDRGRTEAFF
v_gene: TRBV25-1
j_gene: TRBJ1-1
abundance: NA
len: 14
d_gene: TRBD1

CDR3nt: TGTGCCAGCAGGCGCGGGGGCTACGAGCAGTACTTC
CDR3aa: CASRRGGYEQYF
v_gene: TRBV5-6
j_gene: TRBJ2-7
abundance: NA
len: 12
d_gene: TRBD2

CDR3nt: TGCAGCGTTGAGCTGAGGACTGCGGATAACTATGGCTACACCTTC
CDR3aa: CSVELRTADNYGYTF
v_gene: TRBV29-1
j_gene: TRBJ1-2
abundance: NA
len: 15
d_gene: NA

CDR3nt: TGTGCCAGCAGCCAGGCAGAGACCCAGTACTTC
CDR3aa: CASSQAETQYF
v_gene: TRBV11-2
j_gene: TRBJ2-5
abundance: few
len: 11
d_gene: NA

CDR3nt: TGTGCCAGCAGATTGGGACAGAACACTGAAGCTTTCTTT
CDR3aa: CASRLGQNTEAFF
v_gene: TRBV5-4
j_gene: TRBJ1-1
abundance: few
len: 13
d_gene: NA

CDR3nt: TGTGCCACCAGCAGAGAGTACAGTACTGGAAACACCATATATTTT
CDR3aa: CATSREYSTGNTIYF
v_gene: TRBV15
j_gene: TRBJ1-3
abundance: NA
len: 15
d_gene: NA

CDR3nt: TGCGCCAGCAGTGAAGAGGACAGGGCCTCCTACGAGCAGTACTTC
CDR3aa: CASSEEDRASYEQYF
v_gene: TRBV10-2
j_gene: TRBJ2-7
abundance: NA
len: 15
d_gene: TRBD1

CDR3nt: TGTGCCAGCAGTTTGCCAGGGGCTAATTCACCCCTCCACTTT
CDR3aa: CASSLPGANSPLHF
v_gene: TRBV27
j_gene: TRBJ1-6
abundance: once
len: 14
d_gene: NA

CDR3nt: TGTGCCAGCAGCTTAAACCAGGGAGGAAGGGGCGAAAAACTGTTTTTT
CDR3aa: CASSLNQGGRGEKLFF
v_gene: TRBV7-2
j_gene: TRBJ1-4
abundance: once
len: 16
d_gene: NA

CDR3nt: TGTGCCAGCAGTTTGACGGGAGGGGGACTTGGCTACACCTTC
CDR3aa: CASSLTGGGLGYTF
v_gene: TRBV7-2
j_gene: TRBJ1-2
abundance: once
len: 14
d_gene: NA

CDR3nt: TGTGCCAGCAGCTTGGACGGACTAGAATACAATGAGCAGTTCTTC
CDR3aa: CASSLDGLEYNEQFF
v_gene: TRBV11-2
j_gene: TRBJ2-1
abundance: NA
len: 15
d_gene: TRBD2

CDR3nt: TGTGCCAGCAGCTTAGGGATAGGGGCCGAACTGTTTTTT
CDR3aa: CASSLGIGAELFF
v_gene: TRBV7-9
j_gene: TRBJ1-4
abundance: NA
len: 13
d_gene: NA

CDR3nt: TGTGCCAGCAGCCCCTGGAGCGGGGGAACAGATACGCAGTATTTT
CDR3aa: CASSPWSGGTDTQYF
v_gene: TRBV6-5
j_gene: TRBJ2-3
abundance: NA
len: 15
d_gene: TRBD2

CDR3nt: TGCGCCAGCAGAGCCCAGACAGCGAACACTGAAGCTTTCTTT
CDR3aa: CASRAQTANTEAFF
v_gene: TRBV5-1
j_gene: TRBJ1-1
abundance: NA
len: 14
d_gene: NA

CDR3nt: TGTGCCAGCAGCTTACTGACCGGGATTGGTGGAGATACGCAGTATTTT
CDR3aa: CASSLLTGIGGDTQYF
v_gene: TRBV9
j_gene: TRBJ2-3
abundance: NA
len: 16
d_gene: NA

CDR3nt: TGTGCCAGCGGGCCTTCCCGGGACAGGTGGACCAATTCACCCCTCCACTTT
CDR3aa: CASGPSRDRWTNSPLHF
v_gene: TRBV25-1
j_gene: TRBJ1-6
abundance: once
len: 17
d_gene: TRBD1

CDR3nt: TGTGCCAGCAGCTTAGTTTCCTCGTTGGGGGGGGAAGGCTACGAGCAGTACTTC
CDR3aa: CASSLVSSLGGEGYEQYF
v_gene: TRBV7-2
j_gene: TRBJ2-7
abundance: NA
len: 18
d_gene: TRBD2

CDR3nt: TGTGCCAGCACCGCAGGGTTGAACACTGAAGCTTTCTTT
CDR3aa: CASTAGLNTEAFF
v_gene: TRBV6-1
j_gene: TRBJ1-1
abundance: once
len: 13
d_gene: NA

CDR3nt: TGTGCCAGCAGCTTAGGTGATTACGGCTATGGCTACACCTTC
CDR3aa: CASSLGDYGYGYTF
v_gene: TRBV11-2
j_gene: TRBJ1-2
abundance: NA
len: 14
d_gene: NA

CDR3nt: TGTGCCAGCAGATATATCAGGGGCGTCCAAAACATTCAGTACTTC
CDR3aa: CASRYIRGVQNIQYF
v_gene: TRBV2
j_gene: TRBJ2-4
abundance: NA
len: 15
d_gene: NA

CDR3nt: TGTGCCAGCAGCTCCTCCGTCACAGAGCACACCGGGGAGCTGTTTTTT
CDR3aa: CASSSSVTEHTGELFF
v_gene: TRBV7-9
j_gene: TRBJ2-2
abundance: NA
len: 16
d_gene: NA

CDR3nt: TGTGCCAGCAGACCCGGACTAGTTGGTTCCTACGAGCAGTACTTC
CDR3aa: CASRPGLVGSYEQYF
v_gene: TRBV27
j_gene: TRBJ2-7
abundance: once
len: 15
d_gene: TRBD2

CDR3nt: TGCGCCAGCAGCCAGGGCAGCAATCAGCCCCAGCATTTT
CDR3aa: CASSQGSNQPQHF
v_gene: TRBV4-3
j_gene: TRBJ1-5
abundance: NA
len: 13
d_gene: NA

CDR3nt: TGCGCCAGCAGCTTGGATGCTAGGGGCAGAGATGGCTACACCTTC
CDR3aa: CASSLDARGRDGYTF
v_gene: TRBV5-1
j_gene: TRBJ1-2
abundance: NA
len: 15
d_gene: NA

CDR3nt: TGCGCCAGCAGCTTCGCACCCGGGACTAGCGGGGGAGACACCGGGGAGCTGTTTTTT
CDR3aa: CASSFAPGTSGGDTGELFF
v_gene: TRBV5-1
j_gene: TRBJ2-2
abundance: NA
len: 19
d_gene: TRBD2

CDR3nt: TGTGCCAGCAGCCCTTACAATGAGCAGTTCTTC
CDR3aa: CASSPYNEQFF
v_gene: TRBV5-6
j_gene: TRBJ2-1
abundance: NA
len: 11
d_gene: NA

CDR3nt: TGTGCCAGCAGCCAAGTAGGGGCTCAGAACACTGAAGCTTTCTTT
CDR3aa: CASSQVGAQNTEAFF
v_gene: TRBV14
j_gene: TRBJ1-1
abundance: once
len: 15
d_gene: NA

CDR3nt: TGCGCCAGCAGCTTGGAGCCTTCGGGACTCCCCTCCTACGAGCAGTACTTC
CDR3aa: CASSLEPSGLPSYEQYF
v_gene: TRBV5-1
j_gene: TRBJ2-7
abundance: NA
len: 17
d_gene: NA

CDR3nt: TGTGCCAGCAGTTTACAGGTGTTTAACTATGGCTACACCTTC
CDR3aa: CASSLQVFNYGYTF
v_gene: TRBV2
j_gene: TRBJ1-2
abundance: few
len: 14
d_gene: NA

CDR3nt: TGTGCCAGCAGCGTAGGTAGCGGGGGTTACAATGAGCAGTTCTTC
CDR3aa: CASSVGSGGYNEQFF
v_gene: TRBV9
j_gene: TRBJ2-1
abundance: NA
len: 15
d_gene: TRBD2

CDR3nt: TGTGCCAGCAGATCCACGGCGGGGGACGAGCAGTACTTC
CDR3aa: CASRSTAGDEQYF
v_gene: TRBV11-2
j_gene: TRBJ2-7
abundance: NA
len: 13
d_gene: TRBD2

CDR3nt: TGCAGCGTTGAAGAGGGGGCTAGTGAAAAACTGTTTTTT
CDR3aa: CSVEEGASEKLFF
v_gene: TRBV29-1
j_gene: TRBJ1-4
abundance: NA
len: 13
d_gene: NA

CDR3nt: TGTGCCAGCAGCTTGGCCAAACAGATAAACTATGGCTACACCTTC
CDR3aa: CASSLAKQINYGYTF
v_gene: TRBV5-5
j_gene: TRBJ1-2
abundance: once
len: 15
d_gene: NA

CDR3nt: TGTGCCAGCTCAGGAAGGGACAGCTTGAACACTGAAGCTTTCTTT
CDR3aa: CASSGRDSLNTEAFF
v_gene: TRBV18
j_gene: TRBJ1-1
abundance: NA
len: 15
d_gene: TRBD1

CDR3nt: TGTGCCAGCAGCCAAGAATCATTGTATGGCTACACCTTC
CDR3aa: CASSQESLYGYTF
v_gene: TRBV14
j_gene: TRBJ1-2
abundance: NA
len: 13
d_gene: NA

CDR3nt: TGTGCCAGCAGTGAACAGAACACTGAAGCTTTCTTT
CDR3aa: CASSEQNTEAFF
v_gene: TRBV2
j_gene: TRBJ1-1
abundance: NA
len: 12
d_gene: NA

CDR3nt: TGTGCCAGCAGGCCCAGGACAGGGAACACTGAAGCTTTCTTT
CDR3aa: CASRPRTGNTEAFF
v_gene: TRBV2
j_gene: TRBJ1-1
abundance: once
len: 14
d_gene: TRBD1

CDR3nt: TGCGCCAGCAGCCAAACCGGGACAGGGCGAGAGACCCAGTACTTC
CDR3aa: CASSQTGTGRETQYF
v_gene: TRBV4-1
j_gene: TRBJ2-5
abundance: NA
len: 15
d_gene: TRBD1

CDR3nt: TGTGCCAGCAGGCCTAGGGGTTTCGGTCAGCCCCAGCATTTT
CDR3aa: CASRPRGFGQPQHF
v_gene: TRBV6-5
j_gene: TRBJ1-5
abundance: NA
len: 14
d_gene: NA

CDR3nt: TGTGCCAGCAGTTACTCGATCGCAGGGGAGGCTTTCTTT
CDR3aa: CASSYSIAGEAFF
v_gene: TRBV6-5
j_gene: TRBJ1-1
abundance: once
len: 13
d_gene: NA

CDR3nt: TGTGCCACCCTTCAGGGTGGGGATCAGCCCCAGCATTTT
CDR3aa: CATLQGGDQPQHF
v_gene: TRBV10-3
j_gene: TRBJ1-5
abundance: NA
len: 13
d_gene: NA

CDR3nt: TGTGCCAGCAGCTCAGAGAGCGGGGGGCCCTACGAGCAGTACTTC
CDR3aa: CASSSESGGPYEQYF
v_gene: TRBV7-9
j_gene: TRBJ2-7
abundance: NA
len: 15
d_gene: TRBD2

CDR3nt: TGCGCCAGCAGCCATCCTCTGGAGACAGGGGGCTATGGCTACACCTTC
CDR3aa: CASSHPLETGGYGYTF
v_gene: TRBV4-1
j_gene: TRBJ1-2
abundance: NA
len: 16
d_gene: TRBD1

CDR3nt: TGTGCCAGCAGACTAAACACAGATACGCAGTATTTT
CDR3aa: CASRLNTDTQYF
v_gene: TRBV5-4
j_gene: TRBJ2-3
abundance: NA
len: 12
d_gene: NA